Sequencing of this T cell receptor (beta chain) was carried out in a study of T cells in Graves' hyperthyroidism and ophthalmopathy. Those patients with uncontrolled infection, other autoimmune disease, pregnancy or lactation were excluded. Note on this clonotype: What it binds is not known.

Study-level points and caveats: Ophthalmopathy was identified by the model a median around 6.3 months ahead of onset. A 13 V-J model separated ophthalmopathy from stable hyperthyroidism.

RNA transcripts yielded amplified TCR beta CDR3 regions. RT-PCR in the first round (using the HTBI primer set) targeted the TCR CDR3. One entry per CDR3 protein results from TCRdb running MiXCR on the multiplex PCR reads. The sample contains a few hundred thousand distinct CDR3 sequences, more than 45% of which appear only once. This TCR came from a woman aged 18-29 years with Graves' hyperthyroidism. The sample was peripheral blood or thyroid tissue (not recorded which).

The CDR3 loop reads CASSFGTSEYFSGANVLTF. The CDR3 region has the DNA TGTGCCAGCAGCTTCGGGACTAGCGAATACTTCTCTGGGGCCAACGTCCTGACTTTC. The chain joins TRBV13 to TRBJ2-6, with 10 bases lining up with TRBD2. This CDR3 is 19 amino acids long. Per the germline V gene, CDR1 is PRHDT and CDR2 is FYEKMQ (reference sequence). V was clipped by 3 bases and J by 0 bases; unmatched bases: 8.